This T cell receptor beta chain was sequenced during a study of CD8 T cells in ankylosing spondylitis. One entry per CDR3 protein results from TCRdb running MiXCR on the 5' RACE reads. The sample yields approximately 350,000 distinct CDR3 sequences, about 20% seen once. This clonotype was picked up a small number of times. V trimming: 4 bases; J trimming: 6 bases; junction bases outside the gene matches: 15. Germline values: CDR1 MDHEN, CDR2 SYDVKM. The CDR3 contains 17 residues. This TCR derives from a male donor with ankylosing spondylitis or in good health (not recorded which). V usage is TRBV28 and J usage is TRBJ2-3; 8 nucleotides match TRBD1. The sample was blood, either unsorted or a sorted T cell fraction (not recorded which). CDR3 coding DNA: TGTGCCAGCAGTTCCACCGGACAGGGCCACCCTCGGGATACGCAGTATTTT. Its translation: CASSSTGQGHPRDTQYF.